This T cell receptor (beta chain) was sequenced in a study of blood T cell repertoires in COVID-19. Study at large: The United States, Italy and Spain provided the acute and convalescent COVID-19 samples.

Living in 24 US areas, the participants were between roughly 18 and 89 years of age. The germline V and J ends were trimmed by 4 bases and 6 bases, with 17 bases remaining between them. This CDR3 contains 15 residues. Germline-derived CDR1 and CDR2 are SGHDT and YYEEEE. Produced via immunoSEQ multiplex PCR; TCRdb's table is partial and in-frame only. The sample includes 190,000 or so clones, roughly 82% of them seen just once. In this sample, this clone turned up a few times. J is TRBJ1-3 and V is TRBV5-6, with no clear D. The receptor comes from a man between 40 and 49 years old who had recovered from COVID-19. The material sequenced was PBMCs or T cells enriched from blood (not recorded which). The CDR3 loop reads CASSPAALVENTIYF. CDR3 nucleotides: TGTGCCAGCAGCCCGGCGGCATTAGTCGAAAACACCATATATTTT.